Below are 22 T cell receptor beta chains sequenced from a single sample in a study of blood T cell repertoires in COVID-19. Some clones are missing from TCRdb's copy, which holds only in-frame ones; the method was immunoSEQ multiplex PCR. The data contain 350,000 to 400,000 clones, approximately 90% of them singletons. The sequenced sample was PBMCs or T cells enriched from blood (not recorded which). All receptors derive from a woman between 40 and 50 years old who had been exposed to COVID-19.

The V gene is TRBV5-4, the J gene TRBJ1-2; maybe TRBD1 (5 bases). V lost 4 bases, J lost 7 bases, and 17 bases lay in between. Per germline, CDR1 SGHNT and CDR2 YYREEE (reference sequence). The CDR3 covers 14 residues. CDR3 residues: CASSRVGRGSGYTF. The DNA of the CDR3 is TGTGCCAGCAGCCGGGTGGGGAGGGGAAGTGGCTACACCTTC. The full variable domain, completed using reference TRBV5-4 and TRBJ1-2, is ETGVTQSPTHLIKTRGQQVTLRCSSQSGHNTVSWYQQALGQGPQFIFQYYREEENGRGNFPPRFSGLQFPNYSSELNVNALELDDSALYLCASSRVGRGSGYTFGSGTRLTVV.

V is TRBV5-5 and J is TRBJ2-1; weak D call: TRBD1 (5 bases). Looked up from germline, CDR1 is SGHKS and CDR2 is YYEKEE (reference sequence). V lost 4 bases to trimming and J lost 0 bases, with 11 bases between them. CDR3 length equals 15 residues. The CDR3 bases are TGTGCCAGCAGCCCGAGCAGGGCCTCCTACAATGAGCAGTTCTTC. This sequence encodes CASSPSRASYNEQFF.

There are a few counts of this clone. The rearrangement uses TRBV18 and TRBJ1-2, with D tentatively TRBD1 (5 bases). V lost 3 bases and J lost 3, with 11 bases in between. Germline lookup yields CDR1 KGHSH and CDR2 LQKENI. The CDR3 contains 14 residues. The CDR3 nucleotides read TGTGCCAGCTCACCCCGGGCGGGGGACTATGGCTACACCTTC. Its translation is CASSPRAGDYGYTF.

The chain combines TRBV21-1 with TRBJ1-6; no check of the table's D call, TRBD1, against the DNA was made. TRBV21-1 is an annotated pseudogene. The CDR3 sequence is 13 residues long. The CDR3 protein is CASSDRGDSPLHF. The CDR3, as DNA: TGTGCCAGCAGCGACAGGGGTGATTCACCCCTCCACTTT.

This chain uses TRBV29-1 with TRBJ1-1; no clear D. Germline V gene lookup returns CDR1 SQVTM and CDR2 ANQGSEA. Trimming shortened V by 8 bases and J by 1 base, and 17 bases separated the two germline ends. The CDR3 totals 14 residues. CDR3 region: CSPARLGQNTEAFF. In DNA, the CDR3 is TGCAGCCCCGCGAGGTTAGGTCAGAACACTGAAGCTTTCTTT. The variable domain in full, with the rest retrieved from reference TRBV29-1 and TRBJ1-1, is SAVISQKPSRDICQRGTSLTIQCQVDSQVTMMFWYRQQPGQSLTLIATANQGSEATYESGFVIDKFPISRPNLTFSTLTVSNMSPEDSSIYLCSPARLGQNTEAFFGQGTRLTVV.

The rearrangement joins TRBV5-6 to TRBJ2-1; 8 bases are a match to TRBD2. The CDR3 consists of 17 residues. J gave up 6 bases and V 4 bases, and 15 bases lay outside the gene matches. Germline CDR1 and CDR2: SGHDT and YYEEEE. CDR3 sequence (DNA): TGTGCCAGCAGCCGTCGGCCGGGAGGGAGCTTGGGCAATGAGCAGTTCTTC. Residues: CASSRRPGGSLGNEQFF.

This rearrangement joins TRBV7-2 to TRBJ2-2; D is ambiguous. The V end was cut by 2 bases, the J end by 6 bases, with 7 bases between. This CDR3 region has 13 residues. Germline values: CDR1 SGHTA, CDR2 FQGNSA. The CDR3 protein is CASSLQVAGELFF. In DNA, the CDR3 is TGTGCCAGCAGCTTACAGGTTGCCGGGGAGCTGTTTTTT. The full variable domain, its missing parts supplied by reference TRBV7-2 and TRBJ2-2, is GAGVSQSPSNKVTEKGKDVELRCDPISGHTALYWYRQSLGQGLEFLIYFQGNSAPDKSGLPSDRFSAERTGGSVSTLTIQRTQQEDSAVYLCASSLQVAGELFFGEGSRLTVL.

The gene calls are TRBV6-5 and TRBJ2-2, with D hard to call. The CDR3 is 13 residues long. Trimming removed 5 bases at V and 1 base at J, with 5 bases between. Germline V gene lookup returns CDR1 MNHEY and CDR2 SVGAGI. In DNA form, the CDR3 reads TGTGCCAGCAGTCCCCGGAACACCGGGGAGCTGTTTTTT. Residues: CASSPRNTGELFF.

The V and J genes are TRBV5-6 and TRBJ1-1; TRBD1 matches 9 bases. The length of the CDR3 is 18 residues. CDR1 is SGHDT, CDR2 YYEEEE, per germline. V gave up 5 bases and J gave up 0 bases; unmatched junction bases: 14. The CDR3 sequence is CASSYRGLLNTVNTEAFF. Here the CDR3 DNA reads TGTGCCAGCAGTTACAGGGGGCTTCTCAATACGGTGAACACTGAAGCTTTCTTT.

CDR3 nucleotides: TGCGCCAGCAGCTTGCTAGGCGACAGGGGCGAGCAGTACTTC. Translated, it gives CASSLLGDRGEQYF. The gene calls are TRBV5-1 and TRBJ2-7; 8 positions match TRBD1. Looked up from germline, CDR1 is SGHRS and CDR2 is YFSETQ. V dropped 1 base and J dropped 6; count of bases not matched to a gene: 6. CDR3 size: 14 residues.

The chain uses TRBV18 and TRBJ2-3; 7 positions match TRBD1. The CDR3 covers 16 residues. V shed 2 bases and J 1 base; nucleotides not matched to a gene: 6. Germline V gives CDR1 KGHSH, CDR2 LQKENI. The CDR3 sequence: CASSPTGQAGTDTQYF. The CDR3 region has the DNA TGTGCCAGCTCACCAACAGGACAGGCTGGCACAGATACGCAGTATTTT.

The V call is TRBV5-1, the J call TRBJ1-1; TRBD1 might be the D (5 bases). The CDR3 covers 15 residues. Germline values: CDR1 SGHRS, CDR2 YFSETQ. The V end was cut by 2 bases, the J end by 0 bases, with 11 bases between. CDR3 DNA sequence: TGCGCCAGCAGCTTACTGGGACTCATGAACACTGAAGCTTTCTTT. This codes for CASSLLGLMNTEAFF. Looking up the rest from reference TRBV5-1 and TRBJ1-1 gives the full variable domain: KAGVTQTPRYLIKTRGQQVTLSCSPISGHRSVSWYQQTPGQGLQFLFEYFSETQRNKGNFPGRFSGRQFSNSRSEMNVSTLELGDSALYLCASSLLGLMNTEAFFGQGTRLTVV.

CDR3 DNA sequence: TGTGCCTGGAGTGTGGGCCCCCAGGGGGAGACCCAGTACTTC. Translation gives CAWSVGPQGETQYF. V is TRBV30 and J is TRBJ2-5; possibly TRBD1 for D (6 bases). Deletions cut 0 bases from V and 5 bases from J, with 13 bases between. The CDR3 has 14 residues. Per the germline V gene, CDR1 is GTSNPN and CDR2 is SVGIG (reference sequence).

The rearrangement uses TRBV6-6 and TRBJ1-2; D is ambiguous. The germline gives CDR1 MNHNY, CDR2 SVGAGI (reference sequence). This CDR3 is built from 13 residues. With 6 bases removed from V and 6 bases from J, the gap between germline ends came to 14 bases. CDR3 sequence reads: CASRLRSYDGYTF. For the CDR3, the DNA is TGTGCCAGCAGATTGAGATCCTACGATGGCTACACCTTC.

The chain carries TRBV7-6 and TRBJ1-4; TRBD1 matches at 8 bases. This CDR3 contains 15 residues. Losses at the gene ends were 5 bases for V and 7 bases for J; bases not matched to a gene: 9. Germline V gives CDR1 SGHVS, CDR2 FNYEAQ. In DNA, the CDR3 is TGTGCCAGCAGCGCCTGGACAGGGCGGTCTGAAAAACTGTTTTTT. Amino acid sequence: CASSAWTGRSEKLFF. Full variable domain (missing parts from reference TRBV7-6 and TRBJ1-4): GAGVSQSPRYKVTKRGQDVALRCDPISGHVSLYWYRQALGQGPEFLTYFNYEAQQDKSGLPNDRFSAERPEGSISTLTIQRTEQRDSAMYRCASSAWTGRSEKLFFGSGTQLSVL.

The chain combines TRBV19 with TRBJ1-3; D is unclear. Germline V lookup: CDR1 LNHDA, CDR2 SQIVND (reference sequence). This CDR3 has 17 residues. Trimming removed 1 base at V and 0 bases at J, with 13 bases between. The CDR3 sequence is CASSIAFLRSSGNTIYF. CDR3 DNA sequence: TGTGCCAGTAGTATAGCTTTCCTTCGGAGCTCTGGAAACACCATATATTTT.

The table lists this clone with a few counts. The chain uses TRBV19 and TRBJ1-5; 8 nucleotides agree with TRBD1. CDR1 LNHDA and CDR2 SQIVND come from the germline V gene (reference sequence). With 4 bases clipped from V and 6 bases from J, the junction kept 5 bases outside the gene matches. The CDR3 spans 14 residues. The CDR3 reads CASSSPDRAQPQHF. The CDR3 DNA sequence: TGTGCCAGTAGTAGTCCGGACAGGGCTCAGCCCCAGCATTTT.

About this clone: Other DNA sequences in this specimen translate into the identical CDR3. The chain is built from TRBV30 and TRBJ1-2; 10 nucleotides match TRBD1. The trim removed 3 bases at V and 6 bases at J, leaving 4 bases unmatched. CDR1 and CDR2 (germline): GTSNPN, SVGIG (reference sequence). The CDR3 runs to 13 residues. The CDR3 DNA sequence: TGTGCCTGGAGGGACAGGGGGTTGGATGGCTACACCTTC. This encodes CAWRDRGLDGYTF. Full variable domain (outside the CDR3, taken from reference TRBV30 and TRBJ1-2): SQTIHQWPATLVQPVGSPLSLECTVEGTSNPNLYWYRQAAGRGLQLLFYSVGIGQISSEVPQNLSASRPQDRQFILSSKKLLLSDSGFYLCAWRDRGLDGYTFGSGTRLTVV.

The chain has TRBV27 and TRBJ2-7; unclear D gene. With 3 bases removed from V and 7 bases from J, the gap between germline ends came to 7 bases. The V gene's germline CDR1 is MNHEY and CDR2 SMNVEV (reference sequence). There are 11 residues in the CDR3. The CDR3 spells CASSLGLEQYF. CDR3 sequence (DNA): TGTGCCAGCAGTTTGGGCCTGGAGCAGTACTTC.

The V gene is TRBV11-3, the J gene TRBJ1-1, with D unclear. Between the trimmed V and J ends, which lost 3 bases and 4 bases, there was a span of 9 bases. The length of the CDR3 is 13 residues. CDR1 is SGHNT and CDR2 is YENEEA in the germline V gene. This chain's CDR3 is CASSLRFGTEAFF. CDR3 coding DNA: TGTGCCAGCAGCTTGAGGTTTGGCACTGAAGCTTTCTTT.

This clone was found once. V and J are TRBV5-1 and TRBJ2-2, with 11 bases lining up with TRBD2. Trimming at V came to 4 bases and at J to 5 bases, leaving 4 bases not matched to a gene. CDR1 is SGHRS, CDR2 YFSETQ, per germline. There are 15 residues in the CDR3. CDR3 nucleotide sequence: TGCGCCAGCAGCGGGGGACTAGCGGTTACCGGGGAGCTGTTTTTT. Translating gives CASSGGLAVTGELFF.

A word on this clone: The identical CDR3 is also encoded by other nucleotide sequences in the sample. The chain links TRBV5-1 to TRBJ2-1; D remains unclear. Germline V gene sequence: CDR1 SGHRS, CDR2 YFSETQ. The CDR3 has 14 amino acids. V was cut by 0 bases and J by 1 base, with 5 bases left in between. CDR3 DNA sequence: TGCGCCAGCAGCTTGGCCCAGTCCTACAATGAGCAGTTCTTC. Amino acids: CASSLAQSYNEQFF. The whole variable domain, remainder taken from reference TRBV5-1 and TRBJ2-1, is KAGVTQTPRYLIKTRGQQVTLSCSPISGHRSVSWYQQTPGQGLQFLFEYFSETQRNKGNFPGRFSGRQFSNSRSEMNVSTLELGDSALYLCASSLAQSYNEQFFGPGTRLTVL.